This T cell receptor (beta chain) came from a study of blood T cell repertoires in COVID-19. Whole-study context: Samples taken during acute and convalescent COVID-19 were collected in the United States, Italy and Spain. T cells, B-cell-depleted T cells, or PBMCs provided the cDNA or gDNA that served as material.

V shed 4 bases and J 5 bases; nucleotides not matched to a gene: 5. CDR1 is LGHDT and CDR2 is YNNKEL in the germline V gene (reference sequence). The CDR3 runs 15 residues. In the source study's methods: Nucleated cell number was recorded as an estimate derived from reference gene primer amplification. Using immunoSEQ multiplex PCR, the repertoire was profiled, and TCRdb retains in-frame clones only, with some absent. V and J calls plus clone size are reproduced from that table; the DNA served to infer D and trimming. This repertoire shows 370,000 or so clones, more than 65% found once; its top ten account for approximately 1%.

This rearrangement joins TRBV3-1 (or the pseudogene TRBV3-2) to TRBJ2-3; 11 bases fit TRBD2. The TCR was taken from a human donor with acute or convalescent COVID-19. The donor label of this sample is uncertain. Sequencing used peripheral blood. The CDR3 region is CASSPTSGSRDTQYF. CDR3 nucleotides: TGTGCCAGCAGCCCCACTAGCGGGAGTCGAGATACGCAGTATTTT.